The 21 T cell receptor beta chains below were found in one sample sequenced in a study of spatial heterogeneity in lung cancer. The time point here: sample taken at primary tumor resection. Sequencing covered unsorted whole RNA taken from tumor, nontumor lung or frozen PBMC. From the 5' RACE reads, TCRdb called clonotypes with MiXCR, one entry per CDR3 protein. The sample comprises approximately 12,000 distinct CDR3 sequences, approximately 6.2% of which are singletons, and approximately 10% rests with the top ten. Sample: normal lung tissue next to the tumor, taken at surgery. The receptors come from a male donor with early-stage non-small cell lung cancer.

In this sample, this clonotype turned up many times. Within a library made for alpha chains, this beta chain is off target, and its count is uninformative. This rearrangement joins TRBV6-1 to TRBJ1-5; TRBD1 matches 10 bases. The CDR3 spans 15 residues. The germline V gene encodes CDR1 MNHNS and CDR2 SASEGT. With V trimmed by 4 bases and J by 4 bases, 4 bases remained unmatched. The CDR3 loop is CASSVDRGLNQPQHF. The DNA of the CDR3 is TGTGCCAGCAGTGTAGACAGGGGGCTGAATCAGCCCCAGCATTTT.

This clonotype came up many times. A library prepared for alpha chains yielded this beta chain as an off-target read; its size is of little meaning. V is TRBV7-2 and J is TRBJ2-3; no clear D gene. The CDR3 has 15 amino acids. V dropped 0 bases and J dropped 6 bases, with 13 bases sitting between them. In germline, CDR1 is SGHTA, CDR2 FQGNSA. This chain's CDR3 is CASSLAARWQDTQYF. The CDR3 DNA is TGTGCCAGCAGCTTAGCGGCTAGATGGCAGGATACGCAGTATTTT.

There are many counts of this clonotype. Little can be read into the size of this beta chain, an off-target read in a library designed for alpha chains. V usage is TRBV29-1 and J usage is TRBJ2-3; D gene uncertain. The CDR3 runs to 12 residues. Germline-derived CDR1 and CDR2 are SQVTM and ANQGSEA. V was clipped by 2 bases and J by 8 bases, with 11 bases between them. In nucleotides, the CDR3 is TGCAGCGTTGAACCTCCGTCGGGTACGCAGTATTTT. Translating gives CSVEPPSGTQYF.

This clonotype was recorded at least ten times. Being off target in a library aimed at alpha chains, this beta chain has a size of little meaning. The CDR3 DNA follows: TGTGCCAGCAGTGTGGCAGACGAAGCTTTCTTT. Its translation is CASSVADEAFF. V and J are TRBV2 and TRBJ1-1; D call uncertain. The V gene's germline CDR1 is SNHLY and CDR2 FYNNEI. The CDR3 is made up of 11 amino acids. Trimming stripped 4 bases from V and 8 bases from J, with 8 bases between.

This clonotype was recorded at least ten times. This beta chain slipped into a library made for alpha chains as a stray read, so its size is not meaningful. This CDR3 reads CASSLSNTNTEAFF. In nucleotides, the CDR3 is TGCGCCAGCAGCTTGTCCAACACGAACACTGAAGCTTTCTTT. J is TRBJ1-1 and V is TRBV5-1; no definite D call. Trimming pared 1 base from V and 1 base from J, leaving 8 bases between. The length of the CDR3 is 14 residues. Germline CDR1 and CDR2: SGHRS and YFSETQ.

There are many counts of this clonotype. Being off target in a library aimed at alpha chains, this beta chain has a size of little meaning. The J gene is TRBJ2-1, the V gene TRBV20-1, with TRBD2 identical over 7 bases. This CDR3 contains 14 residues. V lost 6 bases, J lost 4 bases, and 9 bases stayed unmatched. CDR1 and CDR2 from the germline V gene are DFQATT and SNEGSKA (reference sequence). CDR3 DNA sequence: TGCAGTGCCGCGGCATCCGGGGGGTACAATGAGCAGTTCTTC. This encodes CSAAASGGYNEQFF.

Comment on this clonotype: Since the library was made to target alpha chains, this beta chain is a stray read and its abundance is not meaningful. The gene calls are TRBV5-5 and TRBJ1-2; 8 bases agree with TRBD1. V dropped 0 bases and J dropped 4; count of bases not matched to a gene: 8. The germline V gene encodes CDR1 SGHKS and CDR2 YYEKEE (reference sequence). The CDR3 has 16 residues. This CDR3 reads CASSLGWRTGSYGYTF. CDR3 DNA: TGTGCCAGCAGCTTGGGGTGGCGGACAGGGAGCTATGGCTACACCTTC.

This clonotype was detected only a few times. This beta chain represents an off-target read in a library built for alpha chains; its size is of limited meaning. The chain combines TRBV7-3 with TRBJ1-1; 10 nucleotides agree with TRBD1. The germline CDR1 and CDR2 sequences are SGHTA and FQGTGA. The ends lost 1 base at V and 6 bases at J; junction bases unmatched: 5. The CDR3 sequence is 15 residues long. CDR3: CASSLIRDRGSEAFF. The CDR3 nucleotides read TGTGCCAGCAGCTTAATAAGGGACAGGGGATCTGAAGCTTTCTTT. Variable domain in full (rest from reference TRBV7-3 and TRBJ1-1): GAGVSQTPSNKVTEKGKYVELRCDPISGHTALYWYRQSLGQGPEFLIYFQGTGAADDSGLPNDRFFAVRPEGSVSTLKIQRTERGDSAVYLCASSLIRDRGSEAFFGQGTRLTVV.

This clonotype was recorded many times. As an off-target read in a library built for alpha chains, this beta chain has a frequency of little significance. The CDR3 sequence: CASRGDVASGKNIQYF. The CDR3 bases are TGTGCCAGCAGGGGGGACGTGGCTAGCGGGAAAAACATTCAGTACTTC. The chain carries TRBV6-1 and TRBJ2-4; 8 bases are shared with TRBD2. V shed 6 bases and J 4 bases; nucleotides not matched to a gene: 11. The CDR3 loop spans 16 amino acids. CDR1 is MNHNS and CDR2 is SASEGT in the germline V gene.

There are many counts of this clonotype. This beta chain came through as a stray read in a library set up for alpha chains, and its size says little. The chain recombines TRBV20-1 with TRBJ1-3, with a weak D call TRBD1 (6 bases). The V and J ends lost 0 bases and 4 bases respectively, with 16 bases between them. The germline V gene encodes CDR1 DFQATT and CDR2 SNEGSKA (reference sequence). The CDR3 is 16 residues long. CDR3 sequence reads: CSARDPSRGRGNTIYF. The CDR3 DNA sequence: TGCAGTGCTAGAGACCCATCCCGGGGGCGGGGAAACACCATATATTTT.

This clonotype was detected only a few times. This beta chain is off target for a library built for alpha chains, so its abundance means little. V and J are TRBV7-6 and TRBJ2-7, with D possibly TRBD1 on 7 matching bases. Germline-derived CDR1 and CDR2 are SGHVS and FNYEAQ. CDR3 length equals 15 residues. The ends were cut back, 3 bases at V and 0 bases at J, with 12 bases in the middle. The CDR3 region has the DNA TGTGCCAGCAGCTTGGAGGGACAGCCCTCCTACGAGCAGTACTTC. This encodes CASSLEGQPSYEQYF.

The table lists this clonotype with many counts. The library was built for alpha chains, so this beta chain is an off-target read and its size means little. The rearrangement uses TRBV30 and TRBJ1-1; no clear D. The CDR3 is 13 residues long. Trimming removed 4 bases at V and 2 bases at J, with 11 bases between. The germline CDR1 and CDR2 sequences are GTSNPN and SVGIG (reference sequence). The CDR3 DNA reads as TGTGCCTGGAATTCCGGCATTAACACTGAAGCTTTCTTT. This sequence encodes CAWNSGINTEAFF.

This clonotype was counted at least ten times. Found in a library prepared for alpha chains, this beta chain is an off-target read, and its abundance has little meaning. J is TRBJ2-1 and V is TRBV11-3, with 9 bases identical to TRBD2. The CDR3 runs to 17 residues. V gave up 2 bases and J gave up 3 bases; unmatched junction bases: 8. Germline lookup yields CDR1 SGHNT and CDR2 YENEEA. The CDR3 nucleotides are TGTGCCAGCAGCTTAAGCGTTAGCGGGGGACTCTACAATGAGCAGTTCTTC. It encodes CASSLSVSGGLYNEQFF. Using reference TRBV11-3 and TRBJ2-1 for the parts outside the CDR3, the full variable domain is EAGVVQSPRYKIIEKKQPVAFWCNPISGHNTLYWYLQNLGQGPELLIRYENEEAVDDSQLPKDRFSAERLKGVDSTLKIQPAELGDSAVYLCASSLSVSGGLYNEQFFGPGTRLTVL.

This clonotype has just a few counts. This beta chain represents an off-target read in a library built for alpha chains; its size is of limited meaning. The chain joins TRBV7-2 to TRBJ2-7; D call uncertain. Trimming shortened V by 2 bases and J by 0 bases, and 5 bases separated the two germline ends. The germline CDR1 and CDR2 sequences are SGHTA and FQGNSA. The CDR3 consists of 13 residues. Here the CDR3 DNA reads TGTGCCAGCAGCTTATATAACTCCTACGAGCAGTACTTC. It translates to CASSLYNSYEQYF.

This clonotype was observed a handful of times. In a library made to pick up alpha chains, this beta chain is a stray read with a size that means little. The chain employs TRBV7-9 and TRBJ1-1; D is undetermined. CDR1 SEHNR and CDR2 FQNEAQ come from the germline V gene (reference sequence). V was cut by 5 bases and J by 4 bases, with 17 bases left in between. The CDR3 runs 15 residues. Written as DNA, the CDR3 is TGTGCCAGCAGCCCCCGGGGTGGGGATTTCACTGAAGCTTTCTTT. It translates to CASSPRGGDFTEAFF.

For this clonotype: Little can be read into the size of this beta chain, an off-target read in a library designed for alpha chains. The chain has TRBV6-5 and TRBJ1-5; D unresolved. The CDR3 spans 13 residues. The ends were cut back, 0 bases at V and 7 bases at J, with 7 bases in the middle. Per germline, CDR1 MNHEY and CDR2 SVGAGI. CDR3 sequence: CASSYSPGQPQHF. DNA of the CDR3: TGTGCCAGCAGTTACTCACCGGGGCAGCCCCAGCATTTT.

This clonotype has ten or more counts. This beta chain is off target for a library built for alpha chains, so its abundance means little. CDR3 region: CSARDPQGRTDTQYF. The CDR3 coding sequence is TGCAGTGCTAGAGATCCCCAGGGGCGCACAGATACGCAGTATTTT. V usage is TRBV20-1 and J usage is TRBJ2-3; maybe TRBD1 (6 bases). Germline loops: CDR1 DFQATT, CDR2 SNEGSKA (reference sequence). There are 15 residues in the CDR3. V was cut by 0 bases and J by 1 base, with 11 bases left in between.

This clonotype is medium-sized by share. Because the library targeted alpha chains, this beta chain is an off-target read whose size means little. The rearrangement uses TRBV6-5 and TRBJ2-5, with 7 bases identical to TRBD1. This CDR3 contains 13 residues. Germline loops: CDR1 MNHEY, CDR2 SVGAGI. With V trimmed by 6 bases and J by 1 base, 2 bases remained unmatched. The CDR3 bases are TGTGCCAGCAGCCGGGACAGCCAAGAGACCCAGTACTTC. The encoded protein is CASSRDSQETQYF.

This clonotype was seen ten or more times. This beta chain is off target for a library built for alpha chains, so its abundance means little. This chain joins TRBV12-3 or TRBV12-4 and TRBJ2-7; 7 bases fit TRBD2. This CDR3 region has 13 residues. With 6 bases clipped from V and 8 bases from J, the junction kept 10 bases outside the gene matches. This CDR3 reads CASSYGEGVKQYF. The CDR3 DNA reads TGTGCCAGCAGCTACGGGGAGGGTGTAAAGCAGTACTTC.

This clonotype was found many times. With the library built for alpha chains, this beta chain is off target and its frequency is not meaningful. The chain is built from TRBV20-1 and TRBJ2-5; 14 nucleotides agree with TRBD2. The junction had 4 bases not matched to a gene; V was cut back by 4 bases and J by 3 bases. There are 15 residues in the CDR3. In germline, CDR1 is DFQATT, CDR2 SNEGSKA (reference sequence). The CDR3 is CSATGLAGEEETQYF. The CDR3 nucleotides read TGCAGTGCTACGGGACTAGCGGGAGAAGAAGAGACCCAGTACTTC.

This clonotype came up once. With the library built for alpha chains, this beta chain is off target and its frequency is not meaningful. The J gene is TRBJ2-1, the V gene TRBV11-2; weak D call: TRBD2 (7 bases). The CDR3 spans 18 residues. Germline CDR1 and CDR2: SGHAT and FQNNGV. The V end lost 0 bases, the J end lost 6 bases, and 21 bases lay between the germline ends. CDR3 protein: CASSLDGGAGVPFNEQFF. The CDR3 DNA is TGTGCCAGCAGCTTAGATGGGGGGGCGGGAGTCCCTTTCAATGAGCAGTTCTTC.